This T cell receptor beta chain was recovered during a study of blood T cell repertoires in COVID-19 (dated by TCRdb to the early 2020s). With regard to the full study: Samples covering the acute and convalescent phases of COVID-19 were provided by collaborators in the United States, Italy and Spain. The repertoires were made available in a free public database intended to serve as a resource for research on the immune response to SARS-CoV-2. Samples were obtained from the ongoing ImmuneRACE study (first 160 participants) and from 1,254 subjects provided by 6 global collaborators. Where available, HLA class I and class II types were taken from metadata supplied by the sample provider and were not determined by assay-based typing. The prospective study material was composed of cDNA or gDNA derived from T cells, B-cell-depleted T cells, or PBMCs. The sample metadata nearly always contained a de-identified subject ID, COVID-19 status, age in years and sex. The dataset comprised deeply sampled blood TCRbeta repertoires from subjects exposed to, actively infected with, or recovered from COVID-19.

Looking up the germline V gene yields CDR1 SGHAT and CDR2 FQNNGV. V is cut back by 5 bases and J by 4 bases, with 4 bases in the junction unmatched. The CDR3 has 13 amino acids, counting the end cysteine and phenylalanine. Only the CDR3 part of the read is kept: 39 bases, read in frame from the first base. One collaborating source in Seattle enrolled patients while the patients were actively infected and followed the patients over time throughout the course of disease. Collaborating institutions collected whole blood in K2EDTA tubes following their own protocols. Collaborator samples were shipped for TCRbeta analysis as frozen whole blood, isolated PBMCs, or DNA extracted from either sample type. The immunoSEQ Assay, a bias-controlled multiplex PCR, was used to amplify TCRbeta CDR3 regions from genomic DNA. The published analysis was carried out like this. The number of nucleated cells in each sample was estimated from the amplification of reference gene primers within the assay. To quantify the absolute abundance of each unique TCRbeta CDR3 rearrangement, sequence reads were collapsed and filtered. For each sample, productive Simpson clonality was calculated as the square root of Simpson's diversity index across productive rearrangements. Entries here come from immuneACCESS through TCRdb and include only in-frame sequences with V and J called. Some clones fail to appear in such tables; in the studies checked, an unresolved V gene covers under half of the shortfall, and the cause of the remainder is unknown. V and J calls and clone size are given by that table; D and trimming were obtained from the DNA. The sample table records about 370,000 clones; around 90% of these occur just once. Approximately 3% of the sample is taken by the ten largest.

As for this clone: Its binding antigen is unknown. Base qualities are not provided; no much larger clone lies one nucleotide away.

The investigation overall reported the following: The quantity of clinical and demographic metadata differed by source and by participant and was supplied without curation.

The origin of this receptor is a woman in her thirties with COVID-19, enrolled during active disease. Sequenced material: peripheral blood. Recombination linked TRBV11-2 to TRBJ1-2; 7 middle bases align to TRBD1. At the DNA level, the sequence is TGTGCCAGCAGCGTAGGGACAGTCTATGGCTACACCTTC. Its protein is CASSVGTVYGYTF.